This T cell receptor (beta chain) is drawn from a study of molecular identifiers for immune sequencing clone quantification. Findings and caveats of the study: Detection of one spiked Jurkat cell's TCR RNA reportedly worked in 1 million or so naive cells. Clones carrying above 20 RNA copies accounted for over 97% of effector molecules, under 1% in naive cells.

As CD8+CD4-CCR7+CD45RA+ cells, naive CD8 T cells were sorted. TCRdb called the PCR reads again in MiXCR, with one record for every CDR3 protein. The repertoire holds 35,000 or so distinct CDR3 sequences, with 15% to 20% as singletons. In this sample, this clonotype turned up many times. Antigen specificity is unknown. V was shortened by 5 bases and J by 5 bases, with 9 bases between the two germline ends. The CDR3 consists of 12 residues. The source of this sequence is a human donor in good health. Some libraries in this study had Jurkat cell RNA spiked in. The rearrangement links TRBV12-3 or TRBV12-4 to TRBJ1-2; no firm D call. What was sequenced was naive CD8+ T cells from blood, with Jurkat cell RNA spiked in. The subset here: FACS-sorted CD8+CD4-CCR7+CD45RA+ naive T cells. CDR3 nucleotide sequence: TGTGCCAGCAGTCTTTGGAAGTATGGCTACACCTTC. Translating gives CASSLWKYGYTF.